Shown below are 24 T cell receptor beta chains from a single sample sequenced in a study of neurological immune-mediated disorders. Specified time point: technical triplicate 2. One entry per CDR3 protein results from TCRdb running MiXCR on the 5' RACE reads. The sample holds tens of thousands of distinct CDR3 sequences, nearly 25% seen once. Sequencing was carried out using PBMCs. The receptors here all came from a man aged 60-69 years with HTLV-1-associated myelopathy (HAM/TSP).

This clonotype has more than one count but fewer than ten. The gene calls are TRBV29-1 and TRBJ2-3; TRBD1 agrees at 10 bases. The germline V gene encodes CDR1 SQVTM and CDR2 ANQGSEA. V lost 0 bases to trimming and J lost 5 bases; unmatched junction nucleotides: 5. The CDR3 covers 15 residues. CDR3 sequence reads: CSVEDPDRGLDTQYF. CDR3 sequence (DNA): TGCAGCGTTGAAGACCCGGACAGGGGGTTAGATACGCAGTATTTT.

This clonotype was observed many times. The rearrangement joins TRBV20-1 to TRBJ2-3, with 9 bases that match TRBD2. Germline V gene data show CDR1 as DFQATT and CDR2 as SNEGSKA (reference sequence). After removal of 6 bases from V and 0 bases from J, the junction contained 4 bases not matched to a gene. The CDR3 is 14 residues long. CDR3 sequence reads: CSAPTSGSTDTQYF. The CDR3 coding sequence is TGCAGTGCACCGACTAGCGGTAGCACAGATACGCAGTATTTT.

In the case of this clonotype: Germline is not matched at one junction end, which may reflect a read error. The J gene is TRBJ2-7, the V gene TRBV27; TRBD1 or TRBD2 may be the D gene (7 bases each). Germline lookup yields CDR1 MNHEY and CDR2 SMNVEV (reference sequence). The CDR3 length is 14 residues. CDR3 bases: TGCGCCAGCAGGGGAGGGGGCGGGAGTTGCGAGCAGTACTTC. Protein sequence: CASRGGGGSCEQYF.

This clonotype appeared many times. The chain links TRBV20-1 to TRBJ2-5; maybe TRBD2 (6 bases). Trimming shortened V by 2 bases and J by 2 bases, and 15 bases separated the two germline ends. The CDR3 is made up of 15 amino acids. Germline-derived CDR1 and CDR2 are DFQATT and SNEGSKA (reference sequence). CDR3 region: CSARPGWEVQETQYF. CDR3 bases: TGCAGTGCTAGACCAGGGTGGGAGGTACAAGAGACCCAGTACTTC.

The chain is built from TRBV20-1 and TRBJ2-2, with D unresolved. CDR1 and CDR2 from the germline V gene are DFQATT and SNEGSKA (reference sequence). V gave up 2 bases and J gave up 1 base, with 14 bases separating them. This CDR3 is 16 amino acids long. The CDR3 loop reads CSARHVQPRNTGELFF. CDR3 DNA: TGCAGTGCTAGACATGTACAGCCTAGGAACACCGGGGAGCTGTTTTTT.

The V gene is TRBV5-1, the J gene TRBJ2-1, with TRBD1 matching 9 bases. This CDR3 region has 14 residues. The V gene's germline CDR1 is SGHRS and CDR2 YFSETQ. Trimming at V came to 4 bases and at J to 6 bases, leaving 5 bases not matched to a gene. The chain's CDR3 is CASSPGQGGNEQFF. The CDR3 nucleotides are TGCGCCAGCAGCCCGGGACAGGGAGGCAATGAGCAGTTCTTC. Together with reference TRBV5-1 and TRBJ2-1, the CDR3 gives the full variable domain: KAGVTQTPRYLIKTRGQQVTLSCSPISGHRSVSWYQQTPGQGLQFLFEYFSETQRNKGNFPGRFSGRQFSNSRSEMNVSTLELGDSALYLCASSPGQGGNEQFFGPGTRLTVL.

This clonotype appeared many times. J is TRBJ2-2 and V is TRBV20-1, with D unclear. The length of the CDR3 is 16 residues. Trimming shortened V by 0 bases and J by 4 bases, and 15 bases separated the two germline ends. CDR1 DFQATT and CDR2 SNEGSKA come from the germline V gene (reference sequence). The CDR3 DNA follows: TGCAGTGCTAGAGATCTCAGAGCACTGGGCACCGGGGAGCTGTTTTTT. Translating it yields CSARDLRALGTGELFF.

This chain connects TRBV19 to TRBJ1-1; D remains ambiguous. Trimming took 1 base from V and 2 from J, leaving 11 bases between them. The V gene's germline CDR1 is LNHDA and CDR2 SQIVND (reference sequence). This CDR3 region has 15 residues. CDR3 in DNA: TGTGCCAGTAGTATAGGCGGAGAAATAAACACTGAAGCTTTCTTT. Translated: CASSIGGEINTEAFF. Together with reference TRBV19 and TRBJ1-1, the CDR3 gives the full variable domain: DGGITQSPKYLFRKEGQNVTLSCEQNLNHDAMYWYRQDPGQGLRLIYYSQIVNDFQKGDIAEGYSVSREKKESFPLTVTSAQKNPTAFYLCASSIGGEINTEAFFGQGTRLTVV.

At least ten counts were recorded for this clonotype. The chain is built from TRBV6-5 and TRBJ2-7, with D maybe TRBD1 (6 bases). V shed 6 bases and J shed 6 bases, with 12 bases lying between them. Per the germline V gene, CDR1 is MNHEY and CDR2 is SVGAGI. This CDR3 comprises 12 residues. The CDR3 protein is CASSLQGREQYF. CDR3 DNA sequence: TGTGCCAGCAGCCTACAGGGTCGCGAGCAGTACTTC.

The rearrangement joins TRBV2 to TRBJ2-3; TRBD2 aligns across 7 bases. The CDR3 runs to 15 residues. CDR1 is SNHLY, CDR2 FYNNEI, per germline. V trimming: 4 bases; J trimming: 1 base; junction bases outside the gene matches: 5. The CDR3 DNA sequence: TGTGCCAGCAGTGGACTAGCTTGGGGCACAGATACGCAGTATTTT. Residues: CASSGLAWGTDTQYF.

This clonotype was observed a few times. The rearrangement uses TRBV5-1 and TRBJ1-2; D might be TRBD1 (6 bases). This CDR3 spans 19 amino acids. CDR1 and CDR2 from the germline V gene are SGHRS and YFSETQ. V shed 4 bases and J shed 4 bases, with 29 bases lying between them. For the CDR3, the DNA is TGCGCCAGCAGCGCATCACGAAACAGGGTAGAAGAGCTTCCCTATGGCTACACCTTC. Translated, it gives CASSASRNRVEELPYGYTF.

This clonotype was observed at least ten times. This sequence joins TRBV7-9 and TRBJ2-1, with D perhaps given as TRBD1 or TRBD2 (6 bases each). This CDR3 contains 15 residues. V dropped 2 bases and J dropped 6 bases, with 14 bases sitting between them. Germline values: CDR1 SEHNR, CDR2 FQNEAQ (reference sequence). CDR3 coding DNA: TGTGCCAGCAGCTTAACTAGTAAGGGGGGCAATGAGCAGTTCTTC. Residues: CASSLTSKGGNEQFF.

This clonotype was observed many times. The genes are TRBV12-3 or TRBV12-4 and TRBJ2-4, with 8 nucleotides matching TRBD1. V shed 5 bases and J 6 bases; nucleotides not matched to a gene: 6. The CDR3 extends over 14 amino acids. CDR3 bases: TGTGCCAGCAGTCCTAGGACAGGGAGAAACATTCAGTACTTC. It is translated as CASSPRTGRNIQYF.

This clonotype was observed many times. V usage is TRBV7-2 and J usage is TRBJ1-6; D gene uncertain. There are 13 residues in the CDR3. V was pared by 4 bases and J by 7 bases, with 8 bases between. Germline CDR1 and CDR2: SGHTA and FQGNSA. CDR3 amino acids: CASSSYGNSPLHF. The CDR3 DNA reads TGTGCCAGCAGCTCCTACGGGAATTCACCCCTCCACTTT.

This clonotype showed up many times. This chain connects TRBV24-1 to TRBJ2-1, with D perhaps TRBD2 (5 bases). Trimming stripped 3 bases from V and 7 bases from J, with 18 bases between. The CDR3 runs 16 residues. Germline-derived CDR1 and CDR2 are KGHDR and SFDVKD. The CDR3 loop reads CATSDPSGVGRNEQFF. The CDR3 DNA reads as TGTGCCACCAGTGATCCCAGCGGAGTCGGCCGGAATGAGCAGTTCTTC.

In its sample, this clonotype was seen many times. V gene TRBV5-1 combines with J gene TRBJ2-7, with D unclear. Germline-derived CDR1 and CDR2 are SGHRS and YFSETQ. The CDR3 is 14 residues long. V shed 0 bases and J shed 2 bases, with 9 bases lying between them. CDR3 DNA sequence: TGCGCCAGCAGCTTGGGGGCAGGTACCTACGAGCAGTACTTC. It is translated as CASSLGAGTYEQYF.

This clonotype was detected a few times. The chain uses TRBV6-1 and TRBJ1-5, with D possibly matching TRBD1 (5 bases). CDR3 length: 16 residues. Germline CDR1 MNHNS, CDR2 SASEGT. Deletions cut 4 bases from V and 5 bases from J, with 18 bases between. The CDR3 spells CASSAVGGLVDQPQHF. In nucleotides, the CDR3 is TGTGCCAGCAGTGCTGTGGGGGGTCTTGTGGATCAGCCCCAGCATTTT.

The rearrangement links TRBV5-1 to TRBJ1-2; D remains ambiguous. Deletions cut 4 bases from V and 1 base from J, with 5 bases between. This CDR3 has 12 amino acids. The germline V gene has CDR1 SGHRS and CDR2 YFSETQ. DNA of the CDR3: TGCGCCAGCAGCAATAATAACTATGGCTACACCTTC. Its protein product is CASSNNNYGYTF.

The V call is TRBV20-1, the J call TRBJ2-2; D remains ambiguous. Germline CDR1 reads DFQATT; CDR2 reads SNEGSKA (reference sequence). The V gene lost 3 bases and the J gene lost 13 bases, with 15 bases spanning the gap. The CDR3 contains 12 residues. In DNA form, the CDR3 reads TGCAGTGCTAGGCTAGGCCCGAGCTTGCTGTTTTTT. Residues: CSARLGPSLLFF.

This clonotype was observed many times. An end of the junction does not agree with germline; a read error may underlie this. The rearrangement joins TRBV7-7 to TRBJ2-5; the match to TRBD2 covers 10 bases. Germline CDR1 reads SSHAT; CDR2 reads FNYEAQ (reference sequence). The CDR3 is made up of 15 amino acids. DNA for the CDR3: TGTGCTAGCAGCCCCGGGCTAGCGGGAGTTGAGACCCAGTACTTC. Its protein is CASSPGLAGVETQYF.

Many counts were recorded for this clonotype. This chain links TRBV4-1 with TRBJ1-5; D gene unclear. The germline CDR1 and CDR2 sequences are MGHRA and YSYEKL. The CDR3 loop spans 15 amino acids. V shed 4 bases and J shed 3 bases, with 13 bases lying between them. Here the CDR3 DNA reads TGCGCCAGCAGCCTTTCCTTCGGGGACAATCAGCCCCAGCATTTT. The encoded protein is CASSLSFGDNQPQHF.

This clonotype was recorded at least ten times. CDR3 sequence reads: CASTGQDTQYF. The CDR3 DNA reads as TGTGCCAGTACAGGGCAAGATACGCAGTATTTT. The gene calls are TRBV6-5 and TRBJ2-3; weak D call: TRBD1 (6 bases). The CDR3 has 11 residues. The V gene lost 9 bases and the J gene lost 5 bases, with 9 bases spanning the gap. Looked up from germline, CDR1 is MNHEY and CDR2 is SVGAGI.

This clonotype was seen many times. The chain has TRBV6-5 and TRBJ1-5, with a weak D call TRBD1 (6 bases). Germline CDR1 and CDR2: MNHEY and SVGAGI. The CDR3 is made up of 14 amino acids. The V end was cut by 5 bases, the J end by 2 bases, with 10 bases between. CDR3 coding DNA: TGTGCCAGCAGTAACTACAGGGGCAATCAGCCCCAGCATTTT. Amino acids: CASSNYRGNQPQHF.

This chain uses TRBV27 with TRBJ2-7; D may be TRBD1 (5 bases). Germline CDR1 MNHEY, CDR2 SMNVEV (reference sequence). The CDR3 is 16 residues long. V lost 5 bases and J lost 2, with 19 bases in between. Here the CDR3 DNA reads TGTGCCAGCAGTCGCCGCCAGGGAAATCACGCCTACGAGCAGTACTTC. Protein: CASSRRQGNHAYEQYF.